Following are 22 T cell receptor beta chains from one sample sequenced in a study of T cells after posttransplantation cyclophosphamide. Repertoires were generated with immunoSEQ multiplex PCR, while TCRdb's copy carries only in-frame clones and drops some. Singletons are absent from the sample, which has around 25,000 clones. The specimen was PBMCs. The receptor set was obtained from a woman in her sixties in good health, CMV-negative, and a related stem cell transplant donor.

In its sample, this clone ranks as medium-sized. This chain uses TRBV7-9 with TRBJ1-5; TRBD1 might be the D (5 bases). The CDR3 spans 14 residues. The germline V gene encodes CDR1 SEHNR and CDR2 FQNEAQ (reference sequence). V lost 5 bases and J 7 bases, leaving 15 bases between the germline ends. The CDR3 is CASSQAGRGQPQHF. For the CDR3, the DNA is TGTGCCAGCAGCCAAGCAGGGCGCGGCCAGCCCCAGCATTTT.

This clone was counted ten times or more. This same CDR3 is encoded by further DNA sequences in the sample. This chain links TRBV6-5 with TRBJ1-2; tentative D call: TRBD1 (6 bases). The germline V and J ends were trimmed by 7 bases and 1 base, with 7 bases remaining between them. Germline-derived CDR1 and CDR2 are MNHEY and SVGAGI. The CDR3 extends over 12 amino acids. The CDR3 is CASKGDNYGYTF. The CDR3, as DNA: TGTGCCAGCAAGGGGGATAACTATGGCTACACCTTC.

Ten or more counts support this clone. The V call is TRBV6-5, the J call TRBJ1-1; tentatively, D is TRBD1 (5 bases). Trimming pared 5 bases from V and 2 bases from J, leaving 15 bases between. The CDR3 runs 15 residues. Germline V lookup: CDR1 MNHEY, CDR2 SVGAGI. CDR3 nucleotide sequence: TGTGCCAGCAGTCAAAGGGGAGGAGGAAACACTGAAGCTTTCTTT. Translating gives CASSQRGGGNTEAFF.

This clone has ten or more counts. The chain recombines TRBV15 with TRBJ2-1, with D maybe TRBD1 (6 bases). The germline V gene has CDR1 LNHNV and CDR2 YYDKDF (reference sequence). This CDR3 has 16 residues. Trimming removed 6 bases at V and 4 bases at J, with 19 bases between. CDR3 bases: TGTGCCACCAGAAGTGGTCAGGGGAGACCTTACAATGAGCAGTTCTTC. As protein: CATRSGQGRPYNEQFF.

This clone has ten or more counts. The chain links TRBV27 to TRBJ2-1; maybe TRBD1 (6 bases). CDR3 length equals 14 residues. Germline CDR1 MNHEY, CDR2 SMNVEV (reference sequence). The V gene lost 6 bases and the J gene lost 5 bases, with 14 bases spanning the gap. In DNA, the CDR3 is TGTGCCAGCAGGCCGCCTGGGGGCCACAATGAGCAGTTCTTC. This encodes CASRPPGGHNEQFF.

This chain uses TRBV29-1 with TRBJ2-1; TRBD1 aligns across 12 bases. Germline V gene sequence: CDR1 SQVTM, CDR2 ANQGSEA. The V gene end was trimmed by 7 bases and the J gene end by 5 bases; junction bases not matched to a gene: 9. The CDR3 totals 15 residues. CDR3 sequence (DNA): TGCAGCGCTCAAAAGGGACAGGGGGCGAACAATGAGCAGTTCTTC. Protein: CSAQKGQGANNEQFF.

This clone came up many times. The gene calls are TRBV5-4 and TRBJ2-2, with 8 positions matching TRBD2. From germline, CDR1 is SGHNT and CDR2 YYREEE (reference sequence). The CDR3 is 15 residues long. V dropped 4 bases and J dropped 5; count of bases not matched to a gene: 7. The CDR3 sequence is CASSRGTRRTGELFF. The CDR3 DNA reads TGTGCCAGCAGCCGAGGGACTAGACGTACCGGGGAGCTGTTTTTT.

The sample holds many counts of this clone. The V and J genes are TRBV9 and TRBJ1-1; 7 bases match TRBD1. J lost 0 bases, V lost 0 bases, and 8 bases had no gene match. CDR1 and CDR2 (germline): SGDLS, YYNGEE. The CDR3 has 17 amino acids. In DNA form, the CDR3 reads TGTGCCAGCAGCGTAGCACCAGACAGGGACATGAACACTGAAGCTTTCTTT. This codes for CASSVAPDRDMNTEAFF.

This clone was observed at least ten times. The CDR3 sequence: CASSSHRGSYNEQFF. CDR3 sequence (DNA): TGTGCCAGCAGTTCTCACAGGGGATCCTACAATGAGCAGTTCTTC. V gene TRBV6-6 combines with J gene TRBJ2-1; TRBD1 agrees at 7 bases. Germline values: CDR1 MNHNY, CDR2 SVGAGI (reference sequence). The V gene end was trimmed by 4 bases and the J gene end by 1 base; junction bases not matched to a gene: 4. The CDR3 contains 15 residues.

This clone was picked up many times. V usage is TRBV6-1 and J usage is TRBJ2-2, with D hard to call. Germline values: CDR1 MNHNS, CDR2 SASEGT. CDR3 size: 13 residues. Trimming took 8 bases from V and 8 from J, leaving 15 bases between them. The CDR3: CASLRARWGELFF. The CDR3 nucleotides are TGTGCCAGCCTGAGAGCCAGGTGGGGGGAGCTGTTTTTT.

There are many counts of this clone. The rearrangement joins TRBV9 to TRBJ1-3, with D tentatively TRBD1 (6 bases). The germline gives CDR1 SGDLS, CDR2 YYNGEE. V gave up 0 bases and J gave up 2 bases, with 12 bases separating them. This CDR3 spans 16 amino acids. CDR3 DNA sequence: TGTGCCAGCAGCGTAGGAACAGGGAAAACTGGAAACACCATATATTTT. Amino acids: CASSVGTGKTGNTIYF.

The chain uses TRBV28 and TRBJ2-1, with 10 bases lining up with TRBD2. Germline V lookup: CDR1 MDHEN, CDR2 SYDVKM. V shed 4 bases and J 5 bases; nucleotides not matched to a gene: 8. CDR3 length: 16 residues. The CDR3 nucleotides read TGTGCCAGCAGTTCCTTAGCGGGGGGCCCAGACAATGAGCAGTTCTTC. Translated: CASSSLAGGPDNEQFF.

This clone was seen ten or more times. CDR3 protein: CASSPPGQVNEQFF. The CDR3 DNA is TGTGCCAGCAGTCCACCTGGACAGGTCAATGAGCAGTTCTTC. The chain recombines TRBV6-5 with TRBJ2-1, with TRBD1 identical over 7 bases. Per the germline V gene, CDR1 is MNHEY and CDR2 is SVGAGI. Germline trimming cut 5 bases from V and 6 bases from J; bases unmatched to any gene: 7. The CDR3 extends over 14 amino acids.

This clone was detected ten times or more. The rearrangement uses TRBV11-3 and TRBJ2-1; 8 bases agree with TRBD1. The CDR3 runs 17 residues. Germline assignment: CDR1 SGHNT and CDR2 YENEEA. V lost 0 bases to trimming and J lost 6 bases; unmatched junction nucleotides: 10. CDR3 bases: TGTGCCAGCAGCTTAGAGTTTGGACAGGGCCGCGGCAATGAGCAGTTCTTC. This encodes CASSLEFGQGRGNEQFF.

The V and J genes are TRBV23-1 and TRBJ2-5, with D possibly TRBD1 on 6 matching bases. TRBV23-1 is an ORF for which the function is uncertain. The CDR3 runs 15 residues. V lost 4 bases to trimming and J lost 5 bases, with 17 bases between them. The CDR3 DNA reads TGCGCCAGCAGTCTGATTACAGGGCCGGGCGAGACCCAGTACTTC. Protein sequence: CASSLITGPGETQYF.

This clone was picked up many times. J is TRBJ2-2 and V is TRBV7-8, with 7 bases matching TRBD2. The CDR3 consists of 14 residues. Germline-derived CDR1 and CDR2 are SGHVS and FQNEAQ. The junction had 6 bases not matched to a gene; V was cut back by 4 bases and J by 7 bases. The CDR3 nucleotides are TGTGCCAGCAGCTCCTGGGGGAGGGACGGGGAGCTGTTTTTT. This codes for CASSSWGRDGELFF.

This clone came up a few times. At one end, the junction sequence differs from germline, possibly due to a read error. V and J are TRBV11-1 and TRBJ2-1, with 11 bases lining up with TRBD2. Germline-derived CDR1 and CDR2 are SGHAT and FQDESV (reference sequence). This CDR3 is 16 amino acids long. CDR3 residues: CASVAGTSGGSDEQFF. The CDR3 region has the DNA TGTGCCAGCGTAGCCGGGACTAGCGGAGGGAGTGATGAGCAATTCTTC.

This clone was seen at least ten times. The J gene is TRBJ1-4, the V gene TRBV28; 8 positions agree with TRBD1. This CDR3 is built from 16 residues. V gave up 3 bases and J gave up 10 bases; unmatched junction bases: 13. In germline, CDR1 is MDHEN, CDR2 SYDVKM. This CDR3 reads CASSLELGTGSIKLFF. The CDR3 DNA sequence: TGTGCCAGCAGTTTGGAGTTGGGGACAGGCTCAATAAAACTGTTTTTT.

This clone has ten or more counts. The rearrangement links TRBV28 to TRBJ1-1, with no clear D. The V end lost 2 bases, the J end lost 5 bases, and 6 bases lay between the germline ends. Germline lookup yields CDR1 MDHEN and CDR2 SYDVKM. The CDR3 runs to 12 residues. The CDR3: CASSLPGTEAFF. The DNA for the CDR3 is TGTGCCAGCAGTTTACCGGGGACTGAAGCTTTCTTT.

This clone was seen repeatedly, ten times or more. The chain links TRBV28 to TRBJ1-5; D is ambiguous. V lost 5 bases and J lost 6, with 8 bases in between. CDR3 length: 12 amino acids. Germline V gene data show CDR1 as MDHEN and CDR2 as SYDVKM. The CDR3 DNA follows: TGTGCCAGCAGTATATCGGGTCAGCCCCAGCATTTT. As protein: CASSISGQPQHF.

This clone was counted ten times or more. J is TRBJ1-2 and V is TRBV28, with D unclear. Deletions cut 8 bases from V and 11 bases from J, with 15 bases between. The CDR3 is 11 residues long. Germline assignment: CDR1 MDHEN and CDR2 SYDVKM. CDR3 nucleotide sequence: TGTGCCAGCGCCGCTGTGTCGGGGTACACCTTC. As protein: CASAAVSGYTF.

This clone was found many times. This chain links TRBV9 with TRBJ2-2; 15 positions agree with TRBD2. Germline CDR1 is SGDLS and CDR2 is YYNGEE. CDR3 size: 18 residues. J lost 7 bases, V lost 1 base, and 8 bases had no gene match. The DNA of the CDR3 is TGTGCCAGCAGCGTACTCTCCGGGACTAGCGGGAGGCACGGGGAGCTGTTTTTT. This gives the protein CASSVLSGTSGRHGELFF.